This T cell receptor beta chain derives from a study of blood T cell repertoires in COVID-19. Study information: Samples came from the United States, Italy and Spain, spanning acute and convalescent COVID-19. PBMCs, B-cell-depleted T cells, or T cells provided the cDNA or gDNA that made up the material.

Only in-frame clones appear in the TCRdb table, and some are missing; sequencing was by immunoSEQ multiplex PCR. The sample includes 150,000 to 200,000 clones, approximately 91% of them seen just once. The CDR3 totals 14 residues. Germline V gives CDR1 SGHRS, CDR2 YFSETQ. V shed 4 bases and J shed 1 base, with 11 bases lying between them. Only a few counts were recorded for this clone. This clonotype was obtained from a middle-aged man with acute or convalescent COVID-19. Source material: peripheral blood. This chain connects TRBV5-1 to TRBJ1-2, with a weak D call TRBD1 (5 bases). This CDR3 is CASSPPGGNYGYTF. CDR3 nucleotide sequence: TGCGCCAGCAGCCCCCCGGGGGGTAACTATGGCTACACCTTC.